This T cell receptor beta chain was recorded in a study of blood T cell repertoires in COVID-19. Overall study context: Sample material is recorded as cDNA or gDNA derived from T cells, B-cell-depleted T cells, or PBMCs.

The protocol was immunoSEQ multiplex PCR, while the TCRdb copy is restricted to in-frame clones and leaves out a portion. The table records fewer than 400,000 clones, 85% of them present only once. This clone was counted only a few times. Residents of approximately 25 US areas, aged 18 to 89 years, made up the participants. Researchers sorted participants into cohorts using their self-reported clinical history. Exposed volunteers were people who met a COVID-19 case within 2 weeks before study entry. The sequence was collected from a woman aged 25 to 39 who had been exposed to COVID-19. The material sequenced was PBMCs or T cells enriched from blood (not recorded which).

CDR3: CASSYQGDYSGNQPQHF. The DNA of the CDR3 is TGTGCCAGTAGTTACCAGGGGGATTACTCGGGCAATCAGCCCCAGCATTTT. J is TRBJ1-5 and V is TRBV19; 7 bases line up with TRBD1. The CDR3 sequence is 17 residues long. CDR1 is LNHDA, CDR2 SQIVND, per germline (reference sequence). The V and J ends lost 5 bases and 2 bases, in that order; junction bases with no gene match: 12.